The sequence of this T cell receptor beta chain was determined in a study of blood T cell repertoires in COVID-19. This table comes from immunoSEQ multiplex PCR, and its TCRdb copy is limited to in-frame clones, with some not included. This table holds approximately 210,000 clones, approximately 90% found once. Trimming at V came to 6 bases and at J to 2 bases, leaving 10 bases not matched to a gene. Looked up from germline, CDR1 is MNHEY and CDR2 is SVGEGT. This CDR3 is built from 15 residues. Sequenced material: peripheral blood. The receptor comes from a human donor in a cohort sampled during active COVID-19. The gene calls are TRBV6-2 or TRBV6-3 and TRBJ2-7, with 7 bases that match TRBD2. The CDR3 bases are TGTGCCAGCAGCCTCTATTCGGGAGGAACCTACGAGCAGTACTTC. Amino acid sequence: CASSLYSGGTYEQYF.